The T cell receptor beta chain described here comes from a study of T cell responses to AZD1222 COVID-19 vaccine. The V end was cut by 6 bases, the J end by 1 base, with 9 bases between. CDR3 length: 13 residues. Clones were sequenced by immunoSEQ multiplex PCR, and TCRdb holds only the in-frame ones, with some missing. This table has some 150,000 clones, about 87% appearing once. Sequenced here: peripheral blood, sampled 28 days after the second AZD1222 dose. The chain carries TRBV12-3 or TRBV12-4 and TRBJ2-5; the D is unclear. This receptor was obtained from an adult who received the AZD1222 COVID-19 vaccine. CDR3 coding DNA: TGTGCCAGCAGGATAGACGCCCAAGAGACCCAGTACTTC. Translation: CASRIDAQETQYF.